The present T cell receptor (beta chain) was sequenced within a study of T cells in localized non-small cell lung cancer. Germline CDR1 reads SGDLS; CDR2 reads YYNGEE. J gave up 4 bases and V 4 bases, and 6 bases lay outside the gene matches. The CDR3 covers 16 residues. There are a few counts of this clone. Profiling relied on immunoSEQ multiplex PCR, and the TCRdb table lists in-frame clones only, not all of them. The sample lists over 4,500 clones; roughly a third were seen once. The V gene is TRBV9, the J gene TRBJ2-3; 13 positions agree with TRBD2. The sequence was obtained from a male donor aged 60 or older with stage I squamous cell lung carcinoma. The starting material was lung tumor tissue, obtained before any cancer treatment. CDR3 loop: CASSQGTSGVSDTQYF. The CDR3 DNA sequence: TGTGCCAGCAGCCAGGGGACTAGCGGGGTATCAGATACGCAGTATTTT.